This T cell receptor beta chain was retrieved from a study of metastatic and nonmetastatic thyroid tumors (dated by TCRdb to the early 2020s). In terms of the full investigation: Repertoires from peripheral blood and from tumor or nodule tissue samples of malignant and benign thyroid patients were compared. Points the paper makes about the study in general: TCR beta diversity was reported as significantly higher in malignant tumors than in benign nodules, in both blood and tumor samples.

Library preparation was by PCR. The instrument given in TCRdb is Illumina HiSeq 4000. High-throughput sequencing was used to profile the TCR beta-chain CDR3 region of every patient. For the original study's pipeline: A classifier to discriminate distant-metastatic papillary thyroid cancer patients was built from CDR3 differences across clinicopathological groups. To measure repertoire diversity the researchers used the Shannon index, while the Morisita-Horn index served to gauge how similar the tumor and blood repertoires were. TCRdb reran the public reads through fastp at Q25 and MiXCR, keeping productive beta chains. These V and J calls rely on TCRdb rather than the paper's analysis. This sample holds roughly 58,000 clones; more than 3.5% were observed only once. 20% to 25% of the sample is taken by the ten largest. CDR1 is given as DFQATT and CDR2 as SNEGSKA, both from the germline V gene (reference sequence). The CDR3 starts with the cysteine, ends with the phenylalanine, and has 12 residues. Here the CDR3 DNA is all that survives: 36 bases in frame from base 1.

Before undergoing thyroid surgery, none of the patients had been given any kind of treatment. Patient clinical samples collected from about 2012 to 2018 were retrospectively analysed using T-cell receptor beta sequencing. The table lists this clone with a few counts. Its target antigen remains unknown. It has no much larger one-base neighbor in the sample; base qualities were not kept. The TCR was taken from a female donor with papillary thyroid cancer or a benign thyroid nodule (not recorded which). Some clones in this sample may be carry-over from other donors' samples. The chain links TRBV20-1 with TRBJ2-7; the best D guess is TRBD2, with 6 bases matching. Sequencing input: blood. CDR3 region: CMGTDGPYEQYF. Here is the DNA: TGCATGGGGACTGACGGGCCCTACGAGCAGTACTTC.